The next 5 T cell receptor beta chains were all read from a single sample in a study of T-cell reconstitution after alpha-beta-depleted transplantation in children. The study, taken as a whole, reports: At around two months after transplant, the alpha-beta T cells were reportedly derived from several hundred expanded clones that came from non-depleted graft cells.

Their cognate antigens are unknown. Library preparation (for TCRbeta) was performed with unique molecular identifiers. In TCRdb, the PCR reads were re-called with MiXCR into one record per CDR3 protein. Of tens of thousands of distinct CDR3 sequences in the sample, 5% to 7% were seen once. The sequencing used peripheral blood, collected 60 days after TCRalphabeta/CD19-depleted stem cell transplant. These receptors were obtained from a child younger than two who had a stem cell transplant for acute myeloid leukemia, so the T cells may come from the graft donor.

This clonotype was recorded at least ten times. The chain couples TRBV5-1 to TRBJ2-5; D remains unclear. Germline CDR1 is SGHRS and CDR2 is YFSETQ. Trimming took off 4 bases at V and 4 bases at J, with 14 bases between the two ends. This CDR3 has 14 amino acids. The CDR3 bases are TGCGCCAGCAGCCCAGGATGGGGTGTAGAGACCCAGTACTTC. Protein sequence: CASSPGWGVETQYF. Full variable domain (outside the CDR3, taken from reference TRBV5-1 and TRBJ2-5): KAGVTQTPRYLIKTRGQQVTLSCSPISGHRSVSWYQQTPGQGLQFLFEYFSETQRNKGNFPGRFSGRQFSNSRSEMNVSTLELGDSALYLCASSPGWGVETQYFGPGTRLLVL.

The sample holds many counts of this clonotype. The chain links TRBV20-1 to TRBJ1-5; 7 bases fit TRBD1. The CDR3 is 13 residues long. Germline V gene sequence: CDR1 DFQATT, CDR2 SNEGSKA (reference sequence). V was pared by 4 bases and J by 3 bases, with 3 bases of the junction left unmatched. The CDR3 here is CSAKTGLNQPQHF. DNA of the CDR3: TGCAGTGCTAAGACAGGGCTCAATCAGCCCCAGCATTTT.

This clonotype was recorded at least ten times. The chain recombines TRBV7-7 with TRBJ2-5, with 7 bases that match TRBD2. Germline CDR1 reads SSHAT; CDR2 reads FNYEAQ (reference sequence). J was trimmed by 4 bases and V by 0 bases; bases with no gene match: 8. The CDR3 spans 16 residues. The CDR3 DNA is TGTGCCAGCAGCTTAGCAGGAGCGGGGAGGAGAGAGACCCAGTACTTC. This encodes CASSLAGAGRRETQYF. Variable domain in full (rest from reference TRBV7-7 and TRBJ2-5): GAGVSQSPRYKVTKRGQDVTLRCDPISSHATLYWYQQALGQGPEFLTYFNYEAQPDKSGLPSDRFSAERPEGSISTLTIQRTEQRDSAMYRCASSLAGAGRRETQYFGPGTRLLVL.

This clonotype was detected many times. The CDR3 protein is CASSQTPNQVWDTQYF. CDR3 DNA: TGTGCCAGCAGCCAAACCCCAAACCAGGTATGGGATACGCAGTATTTT. The rearrangement uses TRBV4-2 and TRBJ2-3; D remains unclear. The CDR3 has 16 amino acids. Per the germline V gene, CDR1 is LGHNA and CDR2 is YNFKEQ. The V gene lost 2 bases and the J gene lost 6 bases, with 18 bases spanning the gap.

This clonotype was seen ten or more times. The genes are TRBV6-2 or TRBV6-3 and TRBJ2-2, with D perhaps matching TRBD1 (5 bases). Germline CDR1 is MNHEY and CDR2 is SVGEGT. This CDR3 has 15 amino acids. V lost 8 bases to trimming and J lost 5 bases, with 18 bases between them. CDR3 amino acids: CASRQTYFFTGELFF. The CDR3 DNA sequence: TGTGCCAGCCGACAGACTTACTTCTTTACCGGGGAGCTGTTTTTT.